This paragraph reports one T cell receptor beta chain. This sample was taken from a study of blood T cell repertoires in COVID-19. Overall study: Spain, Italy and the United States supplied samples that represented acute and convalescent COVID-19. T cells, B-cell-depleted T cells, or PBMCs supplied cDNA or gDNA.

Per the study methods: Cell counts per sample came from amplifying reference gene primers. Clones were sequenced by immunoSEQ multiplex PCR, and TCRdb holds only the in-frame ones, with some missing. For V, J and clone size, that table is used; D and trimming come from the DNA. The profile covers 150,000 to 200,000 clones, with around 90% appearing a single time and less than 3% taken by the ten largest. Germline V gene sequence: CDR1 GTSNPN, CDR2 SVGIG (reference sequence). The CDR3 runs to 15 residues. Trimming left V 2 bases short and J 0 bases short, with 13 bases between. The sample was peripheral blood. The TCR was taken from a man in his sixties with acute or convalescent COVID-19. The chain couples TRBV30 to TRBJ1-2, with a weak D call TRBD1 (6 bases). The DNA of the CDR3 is TGTGCCTGGAGTCGCCAGGACAGACCTAACTATGGCTACACCTTC. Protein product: CAWSRQDRPNYGYTF. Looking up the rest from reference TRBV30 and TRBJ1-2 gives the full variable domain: SQTIHQWPATLVQPVGSPLSLECTVEGTSNPNLYWYRQAAGRGLQLLFYSVGIGQISSEVPQNLSASRPQDRQFILSSKKLLLSDSGFYLCAWSRQDRPNYGYTFGSGTRLTVV.